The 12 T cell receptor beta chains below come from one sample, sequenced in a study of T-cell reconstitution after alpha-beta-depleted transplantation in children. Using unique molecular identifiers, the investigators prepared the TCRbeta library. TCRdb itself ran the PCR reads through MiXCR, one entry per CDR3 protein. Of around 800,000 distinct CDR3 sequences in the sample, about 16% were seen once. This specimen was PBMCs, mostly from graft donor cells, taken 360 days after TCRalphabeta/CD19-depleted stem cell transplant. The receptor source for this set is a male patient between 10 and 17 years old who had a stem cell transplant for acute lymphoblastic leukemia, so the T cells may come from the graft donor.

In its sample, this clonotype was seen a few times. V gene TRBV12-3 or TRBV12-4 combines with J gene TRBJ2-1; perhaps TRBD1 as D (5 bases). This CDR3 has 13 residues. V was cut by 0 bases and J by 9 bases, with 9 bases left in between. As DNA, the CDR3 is TGTGCCAGCAGTTTAGCCAGGGTTGCTGAGCAGTTCTTC. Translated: CASSLARVAEQFF.

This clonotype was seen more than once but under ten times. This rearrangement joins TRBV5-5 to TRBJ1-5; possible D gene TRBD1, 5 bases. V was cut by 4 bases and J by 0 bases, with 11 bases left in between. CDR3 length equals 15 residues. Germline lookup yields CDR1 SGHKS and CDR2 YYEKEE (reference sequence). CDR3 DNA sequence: TGTGCCAGCAGCGCCCGGGGGGATAGCAATCAGCCCCAGCATTTT. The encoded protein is CASSARGDSNQPQHF.

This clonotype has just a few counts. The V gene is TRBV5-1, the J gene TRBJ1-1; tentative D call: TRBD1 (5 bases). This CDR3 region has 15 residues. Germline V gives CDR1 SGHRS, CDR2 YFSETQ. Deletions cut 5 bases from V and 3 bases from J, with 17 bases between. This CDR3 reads CASSSGGGEDTEAFF. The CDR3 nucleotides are TGCGCCAGCAGTTCGGGAGGAGGGGAGGACACTGAAGCTTTCTTT.

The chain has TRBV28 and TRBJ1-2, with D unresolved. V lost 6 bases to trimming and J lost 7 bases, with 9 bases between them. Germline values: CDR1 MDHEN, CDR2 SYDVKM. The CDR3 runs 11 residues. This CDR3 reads CASSPRFGYTF. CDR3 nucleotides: TGTGCCAGCAGCCCCCGCTTTGGCTACACCTTC.

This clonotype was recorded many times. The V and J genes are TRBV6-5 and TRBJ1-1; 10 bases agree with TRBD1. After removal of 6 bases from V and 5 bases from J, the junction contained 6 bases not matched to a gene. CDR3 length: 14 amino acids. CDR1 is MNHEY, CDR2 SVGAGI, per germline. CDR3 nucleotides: TGTGCCAGCAGCTGGGACAGGGGAGGTACTGAAGCTTTCTTT. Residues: CASSWDRGGTEAFF.

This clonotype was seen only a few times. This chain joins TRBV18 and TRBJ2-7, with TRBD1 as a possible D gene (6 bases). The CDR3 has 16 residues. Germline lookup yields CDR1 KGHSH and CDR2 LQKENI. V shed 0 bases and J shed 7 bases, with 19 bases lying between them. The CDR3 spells CASSPPGFSGVFEQYF. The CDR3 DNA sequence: TGTGCCAGCTCACCACCGGGTTTTTCAGGGGTGTTTGAGCAGTACTTC.

The CDR3 reads CSGLLSGRAGREQYF. The CDR3, as DNA: TGCAGCGGCCTCCTTAGCGGGAGGGCCGGTAGGGAGCAGTACTTC. V and J are TRBV29-1 and TRBJ2-7; 11 bases fit TRBD2. This CDR3 has 15 amino acids. V was pared by 7 bases and J by 7 bases, with 15 bases of the junction left unmatched. Germline V gene sequence: CDR1 SQVTM, CDR2 ANQGSEA.

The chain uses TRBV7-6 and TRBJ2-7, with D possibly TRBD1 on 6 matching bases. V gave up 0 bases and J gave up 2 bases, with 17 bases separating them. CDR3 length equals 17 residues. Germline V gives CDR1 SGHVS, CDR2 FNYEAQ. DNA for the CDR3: TGTGCCAGCAGCTTAGCGTGGAAGGGGGAGCGCCCCTACGAGCAGTACTTC. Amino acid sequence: CASSLAWKGERPYEQYF.

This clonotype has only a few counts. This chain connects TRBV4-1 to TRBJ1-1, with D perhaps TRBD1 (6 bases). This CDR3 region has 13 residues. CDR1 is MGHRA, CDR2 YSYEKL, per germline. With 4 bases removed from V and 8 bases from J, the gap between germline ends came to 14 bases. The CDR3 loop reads CASSPLGTNEAFF. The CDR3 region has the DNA TGCGCCAGCAGCCCCCTCGGGACAAACGAAGCTTTCTTT.

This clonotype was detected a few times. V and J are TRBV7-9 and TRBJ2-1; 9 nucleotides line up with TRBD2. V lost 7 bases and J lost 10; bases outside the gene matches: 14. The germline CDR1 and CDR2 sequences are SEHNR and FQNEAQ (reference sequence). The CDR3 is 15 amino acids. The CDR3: CASTSGGSGREEQFF. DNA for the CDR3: TGTGCCAGCACATCAGGAGGTAGCGGGAGAGAAGAGCAGTTCTTC. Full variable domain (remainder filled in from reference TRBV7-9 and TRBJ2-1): DTGVSQNPRHKITKRGQNVTFRCDPISEHNRLYWYRQTLGQGPEFLTYFQNEAQLEKSRLLSDRFSAERPKGSFSTLEIQRTEQGDSAMYLCASTSGGSGREEQFFGPGTRLTVL.

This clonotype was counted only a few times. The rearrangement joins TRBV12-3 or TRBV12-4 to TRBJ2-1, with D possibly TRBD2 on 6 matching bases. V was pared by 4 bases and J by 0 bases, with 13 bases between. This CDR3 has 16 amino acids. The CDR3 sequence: CASSWGDWGSYNEQFF. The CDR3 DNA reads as TGTGCCAGCAGTTGGGGGGACTGGGGCTCCTACAATGAGCAGTTCTTC.

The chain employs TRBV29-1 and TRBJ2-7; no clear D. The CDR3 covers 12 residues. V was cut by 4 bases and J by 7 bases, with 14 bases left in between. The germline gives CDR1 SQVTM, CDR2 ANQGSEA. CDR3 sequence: CSVAVLWEEQYF. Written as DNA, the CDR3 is TGCAGCGTTGCGGTCTTGTGGGAAGAGCAGTACTTC.